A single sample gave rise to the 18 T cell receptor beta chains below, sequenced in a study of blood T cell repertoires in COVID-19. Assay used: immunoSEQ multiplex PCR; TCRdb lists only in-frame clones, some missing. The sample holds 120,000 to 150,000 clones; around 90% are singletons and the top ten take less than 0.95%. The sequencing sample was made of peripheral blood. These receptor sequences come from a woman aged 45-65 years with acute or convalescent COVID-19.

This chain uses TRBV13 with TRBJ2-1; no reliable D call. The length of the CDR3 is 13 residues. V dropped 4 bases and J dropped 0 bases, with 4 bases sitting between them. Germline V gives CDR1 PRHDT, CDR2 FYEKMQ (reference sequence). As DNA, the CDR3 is TGTGCCAGCAGCTCGAGCTCCTACAATGAGCAGTTCTTC. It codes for CASSSSSYNEQFF.

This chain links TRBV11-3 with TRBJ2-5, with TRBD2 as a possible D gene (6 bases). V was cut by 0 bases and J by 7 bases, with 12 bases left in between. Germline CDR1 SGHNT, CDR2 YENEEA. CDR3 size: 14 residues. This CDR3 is CASSLERESGTQYF. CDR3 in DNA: TGTGCCAGCAGCTTAGAACGGGAGAGTGGGACCCAGTACTTC.

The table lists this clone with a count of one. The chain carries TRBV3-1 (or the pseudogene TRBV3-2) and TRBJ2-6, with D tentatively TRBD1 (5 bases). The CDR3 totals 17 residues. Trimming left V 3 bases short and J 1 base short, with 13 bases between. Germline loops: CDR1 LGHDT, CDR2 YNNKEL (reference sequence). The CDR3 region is CASSQSRARSGANVLTF. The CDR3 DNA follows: TGTGCCAGCAGCCAGTCCAGGGCCAGATCTGGGGCCAACGTCCTGACTTTC.

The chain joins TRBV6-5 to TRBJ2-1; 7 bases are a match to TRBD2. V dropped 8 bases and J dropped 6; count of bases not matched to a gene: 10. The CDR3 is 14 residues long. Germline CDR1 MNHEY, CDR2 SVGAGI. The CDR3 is CASRGLWGGNEQFF. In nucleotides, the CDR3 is TGTGCCAGCCGAGGATTGTGGGGGGGCAATGAGCAGTTCTTC.

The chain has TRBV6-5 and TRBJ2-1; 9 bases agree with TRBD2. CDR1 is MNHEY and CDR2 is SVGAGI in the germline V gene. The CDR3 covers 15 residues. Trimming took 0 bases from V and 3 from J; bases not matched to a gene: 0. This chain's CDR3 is CASSYSAGGYNEQFF. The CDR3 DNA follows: TGTGCCAGCAGTTACTCAGCGGGAGGCTACAATGAGCAGTTCTTC.

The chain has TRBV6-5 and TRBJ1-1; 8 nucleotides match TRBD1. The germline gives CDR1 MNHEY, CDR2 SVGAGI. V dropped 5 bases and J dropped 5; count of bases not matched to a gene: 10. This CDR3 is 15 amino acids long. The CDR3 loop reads CASSRQGAYGTEAFF. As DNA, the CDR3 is TGTGCCAGCAGTCGGCAGGGGGCTTATGGGACTGAAGCTTTCTTT.

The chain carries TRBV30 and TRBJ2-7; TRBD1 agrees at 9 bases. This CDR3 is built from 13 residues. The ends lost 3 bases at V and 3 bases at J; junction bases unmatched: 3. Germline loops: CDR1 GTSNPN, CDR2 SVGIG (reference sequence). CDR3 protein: CAWSVGQGYEQYF. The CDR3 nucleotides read TGTGCCTGGAGCGTGGGACAGGGCTACGAGCAGTACTTC. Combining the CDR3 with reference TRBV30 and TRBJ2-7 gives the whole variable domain SQTIHQWPATLVQPVGSPLSLECTVEGTSNPNLYWYRQAAGRGLQLLFYSVGIGQISSEVPQNLSASRPQDRQFILSSKKLLLSDSGFYLCAWSVGQGYEQYFGPGTRLTVT.

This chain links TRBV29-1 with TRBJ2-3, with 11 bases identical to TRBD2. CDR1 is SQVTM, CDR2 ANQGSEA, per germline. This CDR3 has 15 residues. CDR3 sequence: CGIKLAGGLTDTQYF. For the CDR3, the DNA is TGCGGTATTAAGCTAGCGGGGGGTCTCACAGATACGCAGTATTTT.

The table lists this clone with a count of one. The CDR3 region has the DNA TGTGCCAGCAGTGAGTACCAGAGGTCCCCTACAGATACGCAGTATTTT. Its translation: CASSEYQRSPTDTQYF. The chain uses TRBV2 and TRBJ2-3; D remains ambiguous. This CDR3 comprises 16 residues. V was clipped by 3 bases and J by 3 bases, with 16 bases between them. Germline V gene lookup returns CDR1 SNHLY and CDR2 FYNNEI.

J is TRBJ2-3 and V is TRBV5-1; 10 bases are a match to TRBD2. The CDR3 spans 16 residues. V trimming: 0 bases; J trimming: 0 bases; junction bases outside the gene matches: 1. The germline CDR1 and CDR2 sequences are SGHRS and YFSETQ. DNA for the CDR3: TGCGCCAGCAGCTTGGGACTAGCGGGTAGCACAGATACGCAGTATTTT. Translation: CASSLGLAGSTDTQYF. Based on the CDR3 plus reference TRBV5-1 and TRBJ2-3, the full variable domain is KAGVTQTPRYLIKTRGQQVTLSCSPISGHRSVSWYQQTPGQGLQFLFEYFSETQRNKGNFPGRFSGRQFSNSRSEMNVSTLELGDSALYLCASSLGLAGSTDTQYFGPGTRLTVL.

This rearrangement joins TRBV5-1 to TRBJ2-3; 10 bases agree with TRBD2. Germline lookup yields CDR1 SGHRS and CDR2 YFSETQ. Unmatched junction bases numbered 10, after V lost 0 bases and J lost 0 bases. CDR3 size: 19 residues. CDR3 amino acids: CASSLEGTSVFSSTDTQYF. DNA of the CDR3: TGCGCCAGCAGCTTGGAAGGGACTAGCGTTTTCTCTAGCACAGATACGCAGTATTTT.

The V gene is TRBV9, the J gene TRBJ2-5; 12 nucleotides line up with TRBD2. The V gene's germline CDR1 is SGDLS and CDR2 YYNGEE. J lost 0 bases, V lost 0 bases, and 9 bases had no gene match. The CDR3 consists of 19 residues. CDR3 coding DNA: TGTGCCAGCAGCGTAGGGGTTACTAGCGGGGGGACATACCAAGAGACCCAGTACTTC. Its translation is CASSVGVTSGGTYQETQYF.

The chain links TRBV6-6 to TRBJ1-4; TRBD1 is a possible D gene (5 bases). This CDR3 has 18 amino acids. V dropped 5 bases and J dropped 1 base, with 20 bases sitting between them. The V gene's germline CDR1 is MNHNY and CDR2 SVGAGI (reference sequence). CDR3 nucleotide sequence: TGTGCCAGCAGTCCTGGGCAGGGTGACATCGGAACTAATGAAAAACTGTTTTTT. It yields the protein CASSPGQGDIGTNEKLFF.

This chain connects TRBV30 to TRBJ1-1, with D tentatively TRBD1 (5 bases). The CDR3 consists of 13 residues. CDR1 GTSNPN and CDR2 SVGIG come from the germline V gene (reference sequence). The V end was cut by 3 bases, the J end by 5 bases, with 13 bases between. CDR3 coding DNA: TGTGCCTGGAGCCCCGGGGGGTTAACTGAAGCTTTCTTT. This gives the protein CAWSPGGLTEAFF.

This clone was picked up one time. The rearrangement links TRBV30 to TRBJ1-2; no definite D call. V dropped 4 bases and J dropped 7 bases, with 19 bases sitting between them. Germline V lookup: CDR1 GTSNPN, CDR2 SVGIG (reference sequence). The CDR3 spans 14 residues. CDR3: CAWNRQALSSGYTF. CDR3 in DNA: TGTGCCTGGAATCGGCAGGCCCTTTCTTCTGGCTACACCTTC.

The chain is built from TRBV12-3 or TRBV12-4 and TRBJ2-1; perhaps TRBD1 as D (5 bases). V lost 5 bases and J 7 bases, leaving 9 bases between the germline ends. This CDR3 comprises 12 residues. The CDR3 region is CASSPQGNEQFF. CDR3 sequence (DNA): TGTGCCAGCAGTCCCCAGGGAAATGAGCAGTTCTTC.

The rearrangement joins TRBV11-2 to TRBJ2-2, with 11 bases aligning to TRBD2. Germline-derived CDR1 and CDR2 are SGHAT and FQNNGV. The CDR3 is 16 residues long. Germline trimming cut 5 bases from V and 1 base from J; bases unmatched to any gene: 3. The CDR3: CASSRTSGGNTGELFF. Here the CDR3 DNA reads TGTGCCAGCAGCAGAACTAGCGGGGGGAACACCGGGGAGCTGTTTTTT.

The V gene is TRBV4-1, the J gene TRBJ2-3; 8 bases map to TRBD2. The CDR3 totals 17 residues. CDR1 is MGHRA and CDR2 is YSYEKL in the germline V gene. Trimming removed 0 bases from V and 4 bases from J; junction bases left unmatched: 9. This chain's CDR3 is CASSQEGMRGDADTQYF. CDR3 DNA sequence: TGCGCCAGCAGCCAAGAGGGGATGCGGGGGGATGCAGATACGCAGTATTTT.